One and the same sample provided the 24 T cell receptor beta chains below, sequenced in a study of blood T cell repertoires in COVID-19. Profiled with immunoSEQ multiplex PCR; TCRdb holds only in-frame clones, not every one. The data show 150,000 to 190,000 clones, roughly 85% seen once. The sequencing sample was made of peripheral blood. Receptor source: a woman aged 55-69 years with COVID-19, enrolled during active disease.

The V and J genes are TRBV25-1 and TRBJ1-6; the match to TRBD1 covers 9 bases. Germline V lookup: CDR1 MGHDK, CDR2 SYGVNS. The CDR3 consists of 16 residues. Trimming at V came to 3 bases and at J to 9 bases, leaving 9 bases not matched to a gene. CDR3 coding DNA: TGTGCCAGCAGTGATGTGGACAGGGGCAGTAGTTCACCCCTCCACTTT. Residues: CASSDVDRGSSSPLHF.

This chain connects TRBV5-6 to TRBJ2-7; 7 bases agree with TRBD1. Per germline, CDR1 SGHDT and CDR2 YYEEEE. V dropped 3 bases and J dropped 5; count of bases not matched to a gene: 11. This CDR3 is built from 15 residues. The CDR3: CASSWGEGQQNEQYF. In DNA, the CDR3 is TGTGCCAGCAGCTGGGGAGAGGGACAGCAAAACGAGCAGTACTTC.

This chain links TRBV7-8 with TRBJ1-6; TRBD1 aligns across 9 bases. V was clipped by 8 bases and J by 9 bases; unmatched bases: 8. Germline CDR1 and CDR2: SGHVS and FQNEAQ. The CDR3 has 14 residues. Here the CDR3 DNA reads TGTGCCAGCCGCCAGGGACAGGGTAGTTCACCCCTCCACTTT. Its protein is CASRQGQGSSPLHF.

The CDR3 DNA reads TGTGCCAGCAGCACGGGACAGGCCAACTATGGCTACACCTTC. Its translation is CASSTGQANYGYTF. This chain uses TRBV13 with TRBJ1-2; 8 bases agree with TRBD1. Germline trimming cut 5 bases from V and 2 bases from J; bases unmatched to any gene: 4. CDR1 is PRHDT and CDR2 is FYEKMQ in the germline V gene (reference sequence). This CDR3 is 14 amino acids long.

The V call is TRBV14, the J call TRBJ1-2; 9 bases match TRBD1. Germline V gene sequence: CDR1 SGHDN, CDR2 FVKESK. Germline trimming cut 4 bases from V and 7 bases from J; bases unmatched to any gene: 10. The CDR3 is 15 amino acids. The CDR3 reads CASSPGDRVRAGYTF. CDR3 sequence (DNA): TGTGCCAGCAGCCCAGGGGACAGGGTGCGGGCTGGCTACACCTTC.

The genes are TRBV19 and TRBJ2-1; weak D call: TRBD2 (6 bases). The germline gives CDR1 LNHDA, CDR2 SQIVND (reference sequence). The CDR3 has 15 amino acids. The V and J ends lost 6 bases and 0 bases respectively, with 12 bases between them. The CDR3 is CASRSSVGSYNEQFF. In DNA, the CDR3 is TGTGCCAGTAGGTCTAGCGTTGGCTCCTACAATGAGCAGTTCTTC.

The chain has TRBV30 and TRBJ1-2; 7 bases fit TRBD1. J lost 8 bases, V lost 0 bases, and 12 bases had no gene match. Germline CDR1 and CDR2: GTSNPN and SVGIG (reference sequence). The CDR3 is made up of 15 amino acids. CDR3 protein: CAWSVREGAISGYTF. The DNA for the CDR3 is TGTGCCTGGAGTGTACGGGAGGGGGCGATCTCCGGCTACACCTTC.

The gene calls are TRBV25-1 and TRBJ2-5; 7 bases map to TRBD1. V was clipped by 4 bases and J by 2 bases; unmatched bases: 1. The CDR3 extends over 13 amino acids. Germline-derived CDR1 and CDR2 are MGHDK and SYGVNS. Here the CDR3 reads CASSGGQQETQYF. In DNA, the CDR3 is TGTGCCAGCAGTGGGGGACAGCAAGAGACCCAGTACTTC.

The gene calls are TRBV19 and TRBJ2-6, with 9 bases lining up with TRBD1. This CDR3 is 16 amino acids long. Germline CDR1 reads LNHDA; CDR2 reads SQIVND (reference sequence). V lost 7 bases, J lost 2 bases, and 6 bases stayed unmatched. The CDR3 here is CASKRQGVTGANVLTF. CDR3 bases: TGTGCCAGTAAGCGACAGGGGGTAACTGGGGCCAACGTCCTGACTTTC.

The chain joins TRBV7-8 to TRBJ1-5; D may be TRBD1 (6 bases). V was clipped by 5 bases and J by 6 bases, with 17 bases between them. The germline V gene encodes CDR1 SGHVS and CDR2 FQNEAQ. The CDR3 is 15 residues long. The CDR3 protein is CASSPREGVGQPQHF. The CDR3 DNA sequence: TGTGCCAGCAGCCCGCGGGAGGGGGTTGGTCAGCCCCAGCATTTT.

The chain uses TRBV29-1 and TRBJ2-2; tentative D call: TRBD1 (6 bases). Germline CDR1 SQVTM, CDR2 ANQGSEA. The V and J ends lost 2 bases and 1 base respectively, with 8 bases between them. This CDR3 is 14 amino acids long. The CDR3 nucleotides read TGCAGCGTTGAACGACAGGTGAACACCGGGGAGCTGTTTTTT. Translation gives CSVERQVNTGELFF.

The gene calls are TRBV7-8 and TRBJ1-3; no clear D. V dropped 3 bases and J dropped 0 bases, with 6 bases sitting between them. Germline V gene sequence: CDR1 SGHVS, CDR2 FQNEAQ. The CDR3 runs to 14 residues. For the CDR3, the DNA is TGTGCCAGCAGCTTCCATAGCTCTGGAAACACCATATATTTT. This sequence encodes CASSFHSSGNTIYF.

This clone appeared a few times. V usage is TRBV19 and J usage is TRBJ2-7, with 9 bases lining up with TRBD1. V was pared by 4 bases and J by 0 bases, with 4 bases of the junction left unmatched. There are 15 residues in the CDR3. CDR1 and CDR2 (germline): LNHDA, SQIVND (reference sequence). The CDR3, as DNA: TGTGCCAGTAGTACGACAGGGGGACCCTCCTACGAGCAGTACTTC. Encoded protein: CASSTTGGPSYEQYF.

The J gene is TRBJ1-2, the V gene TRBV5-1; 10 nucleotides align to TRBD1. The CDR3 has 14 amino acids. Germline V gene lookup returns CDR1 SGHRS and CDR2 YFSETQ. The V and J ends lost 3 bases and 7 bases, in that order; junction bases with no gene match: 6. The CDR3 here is CASSSGQGTGGYTF. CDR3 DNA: TGCGCCAGCAGCTCGGGACAGGGGACCGGTGGCTACACCTTC.

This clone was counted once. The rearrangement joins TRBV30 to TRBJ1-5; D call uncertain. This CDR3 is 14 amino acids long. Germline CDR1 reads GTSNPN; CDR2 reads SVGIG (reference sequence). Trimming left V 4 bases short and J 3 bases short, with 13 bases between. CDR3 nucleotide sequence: TGTGCCTGGACCAATGGGCAGCCCAATCAGCCCCAGCATTTT. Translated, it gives CAWTNGQPNQPQHF.

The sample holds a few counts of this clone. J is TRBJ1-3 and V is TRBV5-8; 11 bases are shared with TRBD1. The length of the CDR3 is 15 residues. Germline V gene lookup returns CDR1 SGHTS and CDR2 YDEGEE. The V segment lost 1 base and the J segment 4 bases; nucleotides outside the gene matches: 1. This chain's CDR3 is CASSLRTGGGNTIYF. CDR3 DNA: TGTGCCAGCAGCTTGCGGACAGGGGGCGGAAACACCATATATTTT.

The chain's CDR3 is CASRSPGQSRFDGYTF. CDR3 DNA sequence: TGTGCCAGCAGGTCGCCCGGACAGTCTCGTTTTGATGGCTACACCTTC. The chain combines TRBV2 with TRBJ1-2, with D tentatively TRBD1 (6 bases). Deletions cut 6 bases from V and 6 bases from J, with 23 bases between. CDR3 size: 16 residues. In germline, CDR1 is SNHLY, CDR2 FYNNEI.

CDR3 region: CASSIGGHQPQHF. CDR3 nucleotides: TGTGCCAGTAGTATAGGGGGCCACCAGCCCCAGCATTTT. The V call is TRBV19, the J call TRBJ1-5; D perhaps matches TRBD1 (5 bases). Deletions cut 1 base from V and 7 bases from J, with 8 bases between. CDR1 and CDR2 from the germline V gene are LNHDA and SQIVND (reference sequence). This CDR3 region has 13 residues.

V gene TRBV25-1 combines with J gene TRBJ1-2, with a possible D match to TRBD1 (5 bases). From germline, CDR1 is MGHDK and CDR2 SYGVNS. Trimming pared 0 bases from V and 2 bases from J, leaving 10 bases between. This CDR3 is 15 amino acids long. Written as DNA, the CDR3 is TGTGCCAGCAGTGAATACGAGGCAGGGAACTATGGCTACACCTTC. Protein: CASSEYEAGNYGYTF.

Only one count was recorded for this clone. The CDR3 DNA sequence: TGTGCCAGCAGGGACGACAGGGGTGCTCAGCCCCAGCATTTT. As protein: CASRDDRGAQPQHF. The rearrangement links TRBV2 to TRBJ1-5; TRBD1 matches 8 bases. With 6 bases clipped from V and 6 bases from J, the junction kept 7 bases outside the gene matches. The CDR3 extends over 14 amino acids. CDR1 and CDR2 from the germline V gene are SNHLY and FYNNEI.

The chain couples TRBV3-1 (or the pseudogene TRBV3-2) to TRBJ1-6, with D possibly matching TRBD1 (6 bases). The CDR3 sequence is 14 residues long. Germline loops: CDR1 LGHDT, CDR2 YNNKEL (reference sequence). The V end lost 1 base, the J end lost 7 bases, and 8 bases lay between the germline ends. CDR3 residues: CASSQAGDNSPLHF. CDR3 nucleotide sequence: TGTGCCAGCAGCCAAGCAGGGGACAATTCACCCCTCCACTTT.

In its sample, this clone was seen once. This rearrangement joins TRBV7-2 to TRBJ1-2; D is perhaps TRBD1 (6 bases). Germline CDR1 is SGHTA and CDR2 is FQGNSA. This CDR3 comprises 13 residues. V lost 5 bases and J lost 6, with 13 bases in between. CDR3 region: CASSPVPGDGYTF. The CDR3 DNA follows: TGTGCCAGCAGCCCCGTCCCAGGGGATGGCTACACCTTC. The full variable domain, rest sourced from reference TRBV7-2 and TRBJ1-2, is GAGVSQSPSNKVTEKGKDVELRCDPISGHTALYWYRQSLGQGLEFLIYFQGNSAPDKSGLPSDRFSAERTGGSVSTLTIQRTQQEDSAVYLCASSPVPGDGYTFGSGTRLTVV.

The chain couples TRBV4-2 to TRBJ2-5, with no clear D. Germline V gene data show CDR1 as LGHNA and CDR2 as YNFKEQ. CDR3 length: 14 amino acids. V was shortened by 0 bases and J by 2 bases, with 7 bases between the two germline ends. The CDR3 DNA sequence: TGTGCCAGCAGCCAAGAGAGCGTACAAGAGACCCAGTACTTC. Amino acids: CASSQESVQETQYF.

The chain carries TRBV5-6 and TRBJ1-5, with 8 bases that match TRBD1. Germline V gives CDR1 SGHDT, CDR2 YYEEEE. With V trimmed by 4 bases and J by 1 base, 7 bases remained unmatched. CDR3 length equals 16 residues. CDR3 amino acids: CASSRRDRKSNQPQHF. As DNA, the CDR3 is TGTGCCAGCAGCCGCCGGGACAGGAAGAGCAATCAGCCCCAGCATTTT.